A single sample is the source of the 18 T cell receptor beta chains below, sequenced in a study of T cell clonality in common variable immunodeficiency. Broader study findings: Common variable immunodeficiency TCR beta sequences reportedly had fewer deletions and N-nucleotide insertions.

Their cognate antigens are unknown. Some clones are missing from TCRdb's copy, which holds only in-frame ones; the method was immunoSEQ multiplex PCR. The sample yields roughly 40,000 clones, without any singletons. Sequenced material: peripheral blood mononuclear cells. The receptors shown here come from a human donor with common variable immunodeficiency.

The CDR3 loop reads CASSLGQGGNSPLHF. Partial CDR3 DNA: TGTGCCAGCAGCTTAGGACAGGGCGGGAATTCACCC. The rearrangement uses TRBV7-2 and TRBJ1-6; TRBD1 agrees at 7 bases. The read stops 3 residues short of the end of the CDR3; the missing end is completed from the germline J gene. V was clipped by 1 base and J by 7 bases; unmatched bases: 4. CDR1 and CDR2 (germline): SGHTA, FQGNSA. This CDR3 region has 15 residues.

On this clone: With the read ending 3 residues before the CDR3 end, the germline J gene is used to fill in that end. This chain links TRBV19 with TRBJ1-5, with TRBD1 as a possible D gene (6 bases). Trimming left V 4 bases short and J 6 bases short, with 16 bases between. The germline V gene has CDR1 LNHDA and CDR2 SQIVND (reference sequence). CDR3 size: 15 residues. The CDR3 here is CASSSGSGGRQPQHF. The sequenced CDR3 bases are TGTGCCAGTAGTAGCGGTAGCGGGGGGCGTCAGCCC.

This clone was picked up a small number of times. The CDR3 end falls 3 residues outside the read, so it is completed with the germline J gene. J is TRBJ2-3 and V is TRBV7-9; unclear D gene. Germline assignment: CDR1 SEHNR and CDR2 FQNEAQ (reference sequence). The length of the CDR3 is 14 residues. V shed 5 bases and J shed 2 bases, with 11 bases lying between them. The DNA read from the CDR3 is TGTGCCAGCAGCATCTCGAGCCCCACAGATACG. This gives the protein CASSISSPTDT. The CDR3, in full, reads CASSISSPTDTQYF.

This clone showed up many times. The DNA ends 3 residues before the CDR3 does, and the rest of the CDR3 is filled in from the germline J gene. V usage is TRBV19 and J usage is TRBJ1-4, with a tentative D call TRBD1 (6 bases). The CDR3 is 16 residues long. Germline-derived CDR1 and CDR2 are LNHDA and SQIVND (reference sequence). V shed 5 bases and J shed 2 bases, with 15 bases lying between them. CDR3 region: CASSWAGASTNEKLFF. Incomplete CDR3 DNA: TGTGCCAGTAGTTGGGCAGGGGCATCGACTAATGAAAAA.

This clone was observed many times. Read sequence stops 3 residues before the CDR3 end, and the germline J gene provides the missing end. V is TRBV2 and J is TRBJ2-1, with 8 bases aligning to TRBD1. CDR1 and CDR2 (germline): SNHLY, FYNNEI. This CDR3 region has 15 residues. The trim removed 6 bases at V and 5 bases at J, leaving 9 bases unmatched. The CDR3 region is CASSPDRGFNNEQFF. CDR3 DNA (partial): TGTGCCAGCAGCCCCGACAGGGGATTTAACAATGAG.

This clone was observed a few times. The CDR3 end lies 3 residues beyond the end of the read and is filled in from the germline J gene. The chain combines TRBV2 with TRBJ2-4; no reliable D call. Germline V gene sequence: CDR1 SNHLY, CDR2 FYNNEI. V lost 8 bases and J 0 bases, leaving 11 bases between the germline ends. CDR3 size: 14 residues. The covered CDR3 bases are TGTGCCAGCCGCCGTACTTTAGCCAAAAACATT. Its translation is CASRRTLAKNI. The whole CDR3 is CASRRTLAKNIQYF.

This clone came up many times. CDR3 bases read: TGTGCCTGGAGTGCTCCGCTCGGACAGGGGTCCTACGAG. It codes for CAWSAPLGQGSYE. The whole CDR3 is CAWSAPLGQGSYEQYF. This rearrangement joins TRBV30 to TRBJ2-7; 9 nucleotides match TRBD1. The read ends 3 residues shy of where the CDR3 ends; the end is completed using the germline J gene. This CDR3 contains 16 residues. V trimming: 1 base; J trimming: 1 base; junction bases outside the gene matches: 8. The V gene's germline CDR1 is GTSNPN and CDR2 SVGIG (reference sequence). The complete variable domain, with remaining parts taken from reference TRBV30 and TRBJ2-7, reads SQTIHQWPATLVQPVGSPLSLECTVEGTSNPNLYWYRQAAGRGLQLLFYSVGIGQISSEVPQNLSASRPQDRQFILSSKKLLLSDSGFYLCAWSAPLGQGSYEQYFGPGTRLTVT.

A word on this clone: Other DNA variants within this sample encode the same CDR3. The CDR3 is CASSLEGTGLETQYF. The DNA read from the CDR3 is TGTGCCAGCAGCTTAGAAGGGACAGGGCTGGAGACC. The chain carries TRBV7-9 and TRBJ2-5, with 9 bases aligning to TRBD1. The read is 3 residues too short to cover the CDR3 end, so that end is filled in from the germline J gene. With 1 base clipped from V and 5 bases from J, the junction kept 5 bases outside the gene matches. There are 15 residues in the CDR3. Per the germline V gene, CDR1 is SEHNR and CDR2 is FQNEAQ (reference sequence).

This clone was picked up many times. The DNA ends 3 residues before the CDR3 does, and the rest of the CDR3 is filled in from the germline J gene. The chain uses TRBV12-5 and TRBJ2-1, with 7 bases lining up with TRBD1. The CDR3 is made up of 14 amino acids. From germline, CDR1 is LGHNT and CDR2 FRNRAP. The ends lost 5 bases at V and 3 bases at J; junction bases unmatched: 4. CDR3 DNA, as far as it was read: TGTGCTAGTGGTATCGGACAGGACTACAATGAG. The encoded protein is CASGIGQDYNE. The whole CDR3 reads CASGIGQDYNEQFF.

This clone was counted ten times or more. The CDR3 goes on 3 residues after the read ends, and that part is filled in from the germline J gene. J is TRBJ2-7 and V is TRBV7-8, with TRBD1 matching over 9 bases. The CDR3 runs to 13 residues. Germline CDR1 reads SGHVS; CDR2 reads FQNEAQ. V dropped 6 bases and J dropped 3; count of bases not matched to a gene: 3. The CDR3 bases that were read are TGTGCCAGCAGACAGGGGGCCTACTACGAG. Residues: CASRQGAYYE. The CDR3 reads in full as CASRQGAYYEQYF.

As to this clone: From the germline J gene comes the end of the CDR3, since the read stops 3 residues before it. The chain links TRBV11-2 to TRBJ2-7; no clear D gene. The V gene's germline CDR1 is SGHAT and CDR2 FQNNGV. V lost 1 base, J lost 4 bases, and 5 bases lay in between. CDR3 length: 12 amino acids. The CDR3 bases that were read are TGTGCCAGCAGCTTAGTTTCGTACGAG. It encodes CASSLVSYE. The full CDR3 is CASSLVSYEQYF.

This clone has just a few counts. The read stops 3 residues short of the end of the CDR3; the missing end is completed from the germline J gene. This chain connects TRBV6-1 to TRBJ2-7; 10 bases are shared with TRBD1. Germline V lookup: CDR1 MNHNS, CDR2 SASEGT. Unmatched junction bases numbered 5, after V lost 3 bases and J lost 6 bases. The CDR3 runs 14 residues. This CDR3 reads CASSDPGQGSEQYF. The DNA read from the CDR3 is TGTGCCAGCAGTGATCCGGGACAGGGGAGCGAG.

In its sample, this clone was seen a few times. The read stops 3 residues short of the end of the CDR3; the missing end is completed from the germline J gene. V is TRBV5-1 and J is TRBJ2-5, with no clear D. V gave up 0 bases and J gave up 5 bases, with 8 bases separating them. The CDR3 runs 13 residues. Germline CDR1 SGHRS, CDR2 YFSETQ. The CDR3 region is CASSLDLSETQYF. Partial CDR3 DNA: TGCGCCAGCAGCTTGGATTTATCGGAGACC.

As to this clone: The read comes to an end 3 residues before the CDR3 does, leaving the germline J gene to fill in the end. The chain has TRBV19 and TRBJ1-5; 8 nucleotides agree with TRBD1. The germline V gene encodes CDR1 LNHDA and CDR2 SQIVND (reference sequence). The V segment lost 6 bases and the J segment 7 bases; nucleotides outside the gene matches: 11. This CDR3 contains 15 residues. CDR3 sequence reads: CASRKIGQGGQPQHF. The CDR3 bases that were read are TGTGCCAGTAGAAAAATCGGACAGGGTGGCCAGCCC.

This clone was observed many times. The CDR3 bases that were read are TGCAGCGTTGAGGGTGGGACTAGCGGGGGCTATGAG. Protein sequence: CSVEGGTSGGYE. The full CDR3 reads CSVEGGTSGGYEQFF. V and J are TRBV29-1 and TRBJ2-1; 14 nucleotides agree with TRBD2. The read is 3 residues too short to cover the CDR3 end, so that end is filled in from the germline J gene. This CDR3 has 15 amino acids. CDR1 SQVTM and CDR2 ANQGSEA come from the germline V gene. J gave up 8 bases and V 3 bases, and 6 bases lay outside the gene matches.

This clone was recorded many times. The read ends 3 residues before the CDR3 terminus; that terminus is restored from the germline J gene. The chain joins TRBV19 to TRBJ1-1, with D perhaps TRBD1 (6 bases). This CDR3 has 13 amino acids. Germline CDR1 is LNHDA and CDR2 is SQIVND (reference sequence). The CDR3 bases that were read are TGTGCCACCCGGGGACACCGGCAAACCGAA. Translation: CATRGHRQTE. The whole CDR3 reads CATRGHRQTEAFF.

In its sample, this clone was seen many times. The read terminates 3 residues ahead of where the CDR3 ends, so the germline J gene completes it. The rearrangement links TRBV7-6 to TRBJ2-2; TRBD1 agrees at 10 bases. Germline values: CDR1 SGHVS, CDR2 FNYEAQ. Germline trimming cut 5 bases from V and 2 bases from J; bases unmatched to any gene: 5. CDR3 size: 16 residues. CDR3 DNA (partial): TGTGCCAGCAGCACGACAGGGGGCTTAAACACCGGGGAG. Amino acid sequence: CASSTTGGLNTGE. The complete CDR3 reads CASSTTGGLNTGELFF. Variable domain in full (rest from reference TRBV7-6 and TRBJ2-2): GAGVSQSPRYKVTKRGQDVALRCDPISGHVSLYWYRQALGQGPEFLTYFNYEAQQDKSGLPNDRFSAERPEGSISTLTIQRTEQRDSAMYRCASSTTGGLNTGELFFGEGSRLTVL.

This clone was observed a few times. The read terminates 3 residues before the CDR3 end, so the remaining end is supplied by the germline J gene. The chain carries TRBV20-1 and TRBJ2-1; 12 nucleotides agree with TRBD2. The CDR3 is made up of 17 amino acids. The V and J ends lost 3 bases and 1 base, in that order; junction bases with no gene match: 7. CDR1 is DFQATT, CDR2 SNEGSKA, per germline (reference sequence). The sequenced part of the CDR3 DNA is TGCAGTGCTAGCACGGCTAGCGGGAGGGTGTCCTACAATGAG. Translation gives CSASTASGRVSYNE. The full CDR3 sequence reads CSASTASGRVSYNEQFF.